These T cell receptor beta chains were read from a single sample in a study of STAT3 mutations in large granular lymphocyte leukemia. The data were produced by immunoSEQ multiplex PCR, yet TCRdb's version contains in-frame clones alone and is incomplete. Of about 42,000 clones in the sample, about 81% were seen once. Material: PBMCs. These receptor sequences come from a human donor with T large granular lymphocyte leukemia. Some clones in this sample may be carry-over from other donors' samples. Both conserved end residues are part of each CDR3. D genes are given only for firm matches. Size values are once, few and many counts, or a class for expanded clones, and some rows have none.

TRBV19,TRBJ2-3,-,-,CASSTGTLPQYF,TGTGCCAGTAGTACCGGGACCCTTCCGCAGTATTTT
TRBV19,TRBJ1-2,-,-,CASSPRAGEYGYTF,TGTGCCAGTAGTCCGAGGGCAGGCGAATATGGCTACACCTTC
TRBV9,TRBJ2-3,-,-,CASSVGGHTDTQYF,TGTGCCAGCAGCGTTGGCGGACACACAGATACGCAGTATTTT
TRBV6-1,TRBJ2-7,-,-,CASSDRVVPYEQYF,TGTGCCAGCAGTGACCGAGTAGTTCCCTACGAGCAGTACTTC
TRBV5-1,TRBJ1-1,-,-,CASRGSAANTEAFF,TGCGCCAGCAGGGGTTCGGCGGCGAACACTGAAGCTTTCTTT
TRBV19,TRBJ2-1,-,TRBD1,CASSKRQGGAYNEQFF,TGTGCCAGTAGTAAAAGACAGGGTGGCGCCTACAATGAGCAGTTCTTC
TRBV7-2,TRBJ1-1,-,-,CASSQGAGNTEAFF,TGTGCCAGCAGCCAGGGCGCTGGGAACACTGAAGCTTTCTTT
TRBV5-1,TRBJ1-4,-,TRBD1,CASSLTGATNEKLFF,TGCGCCAGCAGCCTTACAGGGGCAACTAATGAAAAACTGTTTTTT
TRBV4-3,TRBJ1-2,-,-,CASSRGPSDYGYTF,TGCGCCAGCAGCCGTGGGCCCTCGGACTATGGCTACACCTTC
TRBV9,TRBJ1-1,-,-,CASSVGWRTEAFF,TGTGCCAGCAGCGTAGGGTGGCGTACTGAAGCTTTCTTT
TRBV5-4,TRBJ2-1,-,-,CASSRVATRGFHEQFF,TGTGCCAGCAGCAGAGTTGCGACACGGGGTTTCCATGAGCAGTTCTTC
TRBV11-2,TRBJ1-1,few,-,CASSFAGRGTEAFF,TGTGCCAGCAGCTTTGCAGGGCGAGGAACTGAAGCTTTCTTT
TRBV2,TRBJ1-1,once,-,CASSEAKTDTEAFF,TGTGCCAGCAGTGAAGCTAAGACAGACACTGAAGCTTTCTTT
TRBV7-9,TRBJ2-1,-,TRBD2,CASSELAGGPHEQFF,TGTGCCAGCAGCGAACTAGCGGGGGGGCCCCATGAGCAGTTCTTC
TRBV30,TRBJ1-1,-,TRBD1,CALDRAMNTEAFF,TGTGCCTTGGACAGGGCTATGAACACTGAAGCTTTCTTT
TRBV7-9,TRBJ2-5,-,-,CASSSLMAGQETQYF,TGTGCCAGCAGCTCGCTTATGGCGGGGCAAGAGACCCAGTACTTC
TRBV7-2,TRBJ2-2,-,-,CASSFPTVATGELFF,TGTGCCAGCAGCTTCCCGACGGTAGCCACCGGGGAGCTGTTTTTT
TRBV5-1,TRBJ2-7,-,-,CASSLQVPASYEQYF,TGCGCCAGCAGCTTGCAGGTTCCCGCGAGCTACGAGCAGTACTTC
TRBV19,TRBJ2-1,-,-,CASSSRSAGPLRNEQFF,TGTGCCAGTAGTTCACGGAGTGCAGGGCCCCTTCGGAATGAGCAGTTCTTC
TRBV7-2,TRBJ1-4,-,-,CASSLSRGEGEKLFF,TGTGCCAGCAGCTTATCAAGAGGCGAAGGTGAAAAACTGTTTTTT
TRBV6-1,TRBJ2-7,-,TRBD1,CASKPPDGQGYF,TGTGCCAGCAAACCCCCCGATGGACAGGGGTACTTC
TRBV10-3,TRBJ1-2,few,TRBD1,CAIGGTGANYGYTF,TGTGCCATCGGGGGGACAGGAGCCAATTATGGCTACACCTTC
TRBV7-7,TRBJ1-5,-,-,CASSLAGGRHSNQPQHF,TGTGCCAGCAGCTTAGCTGGGGGCAGACATAGCAATCAGCCCCAGCATTTT
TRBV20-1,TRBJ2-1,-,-,CSARSNEQFF,TGCAGTGCTAGGTCCAATGAGCAGTTCTTC
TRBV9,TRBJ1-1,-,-,CASSVAVGNTEAFF,TGTGCCAGCAGCGTAGCGGTCGGGAACACTGAAGCTTTCTTT
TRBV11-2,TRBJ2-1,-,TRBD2,CASSPRAGGPYNEQFF,TGTGCCAGCAGCCCTCGAGCGGGGGGGCCCTACAATGAGCAGTTCTTC